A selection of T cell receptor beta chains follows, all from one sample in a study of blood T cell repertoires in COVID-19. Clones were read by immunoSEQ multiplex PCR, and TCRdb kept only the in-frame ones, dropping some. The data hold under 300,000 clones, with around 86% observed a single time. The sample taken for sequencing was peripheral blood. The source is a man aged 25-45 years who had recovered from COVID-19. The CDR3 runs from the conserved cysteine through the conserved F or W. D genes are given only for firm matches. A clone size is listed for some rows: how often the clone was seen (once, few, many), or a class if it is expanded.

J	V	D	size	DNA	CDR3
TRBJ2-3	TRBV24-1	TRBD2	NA	TGTGCCACCAGTGCTCCTACGGGTAGCGGGGGGGTGACAGATACGCAGTATTTT	CATSAPTGSGGVTDTQYF
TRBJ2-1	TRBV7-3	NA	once	TGTGCCAGCAGCTTAAACGCGGGACGCAACAATGAGCAGTTCTTC	CASSLNAGRNNEQFF
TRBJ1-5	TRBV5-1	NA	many	TGCGCCAGCAGCTTGCAGGGTAATGGACAGCCCCAGCATTTT	CASSLQGNGQPQHF
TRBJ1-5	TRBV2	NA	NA	TGTGCCAGCACTACAGAGACTACCTATCAGCCCCAGCATTTT	CASTTETTYQPQHF
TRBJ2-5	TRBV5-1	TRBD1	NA	TGCGCCAGCACCCCCTGGGACAGGGGGACGGAGACCCAGTACTTC	CASTPWDRGTETQYF
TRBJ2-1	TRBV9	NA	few	TGTGCCAGCAGCGTAGCGGGGGAGAATGAGCAGTTCTTC	CASSVAGENEQFF
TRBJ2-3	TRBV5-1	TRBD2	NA	TGCGCCAGCAGCTTCGGTAGCGGGGACACAGATACGCAGTATTTT	CASSFGSGDTDTQYF
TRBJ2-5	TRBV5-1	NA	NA	TGCGCCAGCAGCTTGGCACAGGGAAGGGAGACCCAGTACTTC	CASSLAQGRETQYF
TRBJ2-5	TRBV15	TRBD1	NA	TGTGCCACCAGCGGGCACCCCGGGACAGGCAAAGGGGGGACCCAGTACTTC	CATSGHPGTGKGGTQYF
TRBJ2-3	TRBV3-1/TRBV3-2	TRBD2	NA	TGTGCCAGCAGCCAAGATCCTAGCGGCACCACAGATACGCAGTATTTT	CASSQDPSGTTDTQYF
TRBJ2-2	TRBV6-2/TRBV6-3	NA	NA	TGTGCCAGCAGTTTCGACATATCCGCGAACACCGGGGAGCTGTTTTTT	CASSFDISANTGELFF
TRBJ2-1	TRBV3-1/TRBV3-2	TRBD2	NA	TGTGCCAGCAGCCCTTCGACTAGCGGGGGGGCGAATGAGCAGTTCTTC	CASSPSTSGGANEQFF
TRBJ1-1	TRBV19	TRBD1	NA	TGTGCCAGTAGTACCGACCCCCTGGACAGGGGGAACACTGAAGCTTTCTTT	CASSTDPLDRGNTEAFF
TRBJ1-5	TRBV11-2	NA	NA	TGTGCCAGCAGCTTAGACAGAAATCAGCCCCAGCATTTT	CASSLDRNQPQHF
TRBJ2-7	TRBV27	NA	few	TGTGCCAGCAGCCGGACAGACGTACTAACCTACGAGCAGTACTTC	CASSRTDVLTYEQYF
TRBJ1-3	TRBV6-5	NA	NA	TGTGCCAGCAACGCAGGCTCCTCTGGAAACACCATATATTTT	CASNAGSSGNTIYF
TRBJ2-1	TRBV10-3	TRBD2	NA	TGTGCCTCAGCGGGGGTTCGCTATGAGCAGTTCTTC	CASAGVRYEQFF
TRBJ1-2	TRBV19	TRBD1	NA	TGTGCCAGTAGTATAGTGGGGACAGGGACTTCAGCTGGCTACACCTTC	CASSIVGTGTSAGYTF
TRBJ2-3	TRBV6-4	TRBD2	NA	TGTGCCAGCAGTGAACTAGCGGGGGGGCAAGATACGCAGTATTTT	CASSELAGGQDTQYF
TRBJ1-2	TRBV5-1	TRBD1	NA	TGCGCCAGCAGCTGGGGACAGGGATATGGCTACACCTTC	CASSWGQGYGYTF
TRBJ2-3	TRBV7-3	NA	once	TGTGCCAGCAGCTTCGTCCAGGGAGATACGCAGTATTTT	CASSFVQGDTQYF
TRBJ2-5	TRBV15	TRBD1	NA	TGTGCCACCAGCCGGGACAGACAAGAGACCCAGTACTTC	CATSRDRQETQYF
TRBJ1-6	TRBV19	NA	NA	TGTGCCAGTAGTATAGGGGGCCGTTCACCCCTCCACTTT	CASSIGGRSPLHF
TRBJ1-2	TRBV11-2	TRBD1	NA	TGTGCCAGCACCCCCCCGGACAGGGGGACCTATGGCTACACCTTC	CASTPPDRGTYGYTF
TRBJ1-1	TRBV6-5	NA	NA	TGTGCCAGCAGTACGGACACGGGGGCTGAAGCTTTCTTT	CASSTDTGAEAFF
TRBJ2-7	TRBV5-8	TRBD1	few	TGTGCCAGCAGCCCCTCAACATCACAGGGGTGGAACTCCTACGAGCAGTACTTC	CASSPSTSQGWNSYEQYF
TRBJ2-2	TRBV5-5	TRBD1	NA	TGTGCCAGCAGCTCTGGACAGGGGAGCACCGGGGAGCTGTTTTTT	CASSSGQGSTGELFF
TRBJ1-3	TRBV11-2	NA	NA	TGTGCCAGCAGCTTAGACCGGGACTCTGGAAACACCATATATTTT	CASSLDRDSGNTIYF
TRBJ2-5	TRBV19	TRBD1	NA	TGTGCCACTTCGGACAGGGAAGAGACCCAGTACTTC	CATSDREETQYF
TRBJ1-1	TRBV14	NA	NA	TGTGCCAGCAGCCAAGAGACTGGCACTGAAGCTTTCTTT	CASSQETGTEAFF
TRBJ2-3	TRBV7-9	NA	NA	TGTGCCAGCAGCTTACGTGGGGGCGCAGATACGCAGTATTTT	CASSLRGGADTQYF
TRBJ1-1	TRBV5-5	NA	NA	TGTGCCAGCAGCCCCCCCAGCACTGAAGCTTTCTTT	CASSPPSTEAFF
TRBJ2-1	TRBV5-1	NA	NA	TGCGCCAGCAGCTTGTGGGGGGGCCAGGGTAATGAGCAGTTCTTC	CASSLWGGQGNEQFF